One sample yielded the 22 T cell receptor beta chains listed below, sequenced in a study of T cells in Graves' hyperthyroidism and ophthalmopathy. Template material for amplifying TCR beta CDR3 regions consisted of RNA transcripts. TCR CDR3 underwent first-round RT-PCR with the HTBI primer set. TCRdb independently ran MiXCR on the multiplex PCR reads; one entry per CDR3 protein. This sample has 550,000 to 600,000 distinct CDR3 sequences, with under 60% found just once. The sample taken for sequencing was peripheral blood or thyroid tissue (not recorded which). Receptor source: an adult woman with Graves' disease, either hyperthyroidism or ophthalmopathy (not recorded which).

In this sample, this clonotype turned up many times. The chain employs TRBV13 and TRBJ2-2; weak D call: TRBD2 (5 bases). The CDR3 totals 13 residues. V gave up 5 bases and J gave up 6 bases, with 10 bases separating them. The germline V gene has CDR1 PRHDT and CDR2 FYEKMQ (reference sequence). This CDR3 reads CASSETEAGELFF. CDR3 bases: TGTGCCAGCAGCGAGACGGAGGCCGGGGAGCTGTTTTTT.

This chain links TRBV4-1 with TRBJ2-7, with TRBD2 matching over 8 bases. The CDR3 has 17 amino acids. CDR1 and CDR2 (germline): MGHRA, YSYEKL. Trimming at V came to 5 bases and at J to 2 bases, leaving 14 bases not matched to a gene. In DNA form, the CDR3 reads TGCGCCAGCAGCTCCGAAGGAGTGAAAGCGGGGGCCTACGAGCAGTACTTC. Its protein product is CASSSEGVKAGAYEQYF.

This clonotype showed up just a few times. The chain joins TRBV20-1 to TRBJ1-6; 10 bases agree with TRBD1. J lost 8 bases, V lost 5 bases, and 6 bases had no gene match. In germline, CDR1 is DFQATT, CDR2 SNEGSKA (reference sequence). This CDR3 spans 14 amino acids. The CDR3 DNA follows: TGCAGTGCTGGCCGGGACAGGGGTTATTCACCCCTCCACTTT. This codes for CSAGRDRGYSPLHF.

This clonotype showed up many times. The chain carries TRBV9 and TRBJ1-4; D remains ambiguous. V shed 4 bases and J shed 3 bases, with 10 bases lying between them. CDR1 SGDLS and CDR2 YYNGEE come from the germline V gene. The CDR3 has 14 amino acids. The CDR3 DNA is TGTGCCAGCAGCAAAGGGTTTGCTAATGAAAAACTGTTTTTT. It yields the protein CASSKGFANEKLFF.

This chain links TRBV27 with TRBJ2-6; the D is unclear. CDR1 is MNHEY, CDR2 SMNVEV, per germline (reference sequence). V dropped 0 bases and J dropped 3 bases, with 6 bases sitting between them. This CDR3 has 15 amino acids. The CDR3 sequence is CASSLSGLGANVLTF. The DNA of the CDR3 is TGTGCCAGCAGTTTATCCGGGCTTGGGGCCAACGTCCTGACTTTC.

The chain employs TRBV19 and TRBJ1-5; TRBD1 might be the D (5 bases). This CDR3 is 16 amino acids long. Germline assignment: CDR1 LNHDA and CDR2 SQIVND (reference sequence). V dropped 6 bases and J dropped 4 bases, with 19 bases sitting between them. The CDR3 DNA reads as TGTGCCAGTAGCAACCTCGGGACCTCTCGGAATCAGCCCCAGCATTTT. Protein product: CASSNLGTSRNQPQHF.

The rearrangement links TRBV2 to TRBJ1-5; D remains ambiguous. The ends were cut back, 2 bases at V and 3 bases at J, with 8 bases in the middle. From germline, CDR1 is SNHLY and CDR2 FYNNEI. CDR3 length: 14 amino acids. CDR3 bases: TGTGCCAGCAGTGAACAGTTTCACAATCAGCCCCAGCATTTT. Protein: CASSEQFHNQPQHF.

This rearrangement joins TRBV7-9 to TRBJ1-6, with D unresolved. This CDR3 is built from 13 residues. The V and J ends lost 4 bases and 8 bases respectively, with 9 bases between them. In germline, CDR1 is SEHNR, CDR2 FQNEAQ (reference sequence). The CDR3 spells CASSSPSDSPLHF. The CDR3 bases are TGTGCCAGCAGCTCCCCGTCTGATTCACCCCTCCACTTT.

The chain combines TRBV28 with TRBJ1-2, with 9 bases that match TRBD1. J was trimmed by 5 bases and V by 2 bases; bases with no gene match: 9. From germline, CDR1 is MDHEN and CDR2 SYDVKM. CDR3 length equals 16 residues. The CDR3 region has the DNA TGTGCCAGCAGTTTAGGGACAGGGTTATTTTCGTATGGCTACACCTTC. Protein sequence: CASSLGTGLFSYGYTF.

CDR3 nucleotides: TGTGCCAGCAGCCGACCAGGTTCGGGGTTTAGTGAAGCTTTCTTT. Residues: CASSRPGSGFSEAFF. The chain is built from TRBV11-2 and TRBJ1-1; D is undetermined. Germline V gene data show CDR1 as SGHAT and CDR2 as FQNNGV. The V and J ends lost 5 bases and 7 bases respectively, with 20 bases between them. This CDR3 region has 15 residues.

This clonotype was recorded a few times. The chain has TRBV12-3 or TRBV12-4 and TRBJ1-5, with 7 bases aligning to TRBD1. V was clipped by 4 bases and J by 7 bases; unmatched bases: 7. The CDR3 is made up of 14 amino acids. The CDR3 DNA is TGTGCCAGCAGTTACGAGGGCAGGGGGCAGCCCCAGCATTTT. Encoded protein: CASSYEGRGQPQHF.

With regard to this clonotype: The conserved final phenylalanine or tryptophan is absent from the CDR3, which likely points to a read error. The DNA is left out, because the CDR3 cannot be placed on it with certainty; the CDR3 is given as TCRdb lists it. The rearrangement links TRBV20-1 to TRBJ1-1; the table names TRBD1, a call not compared with the DNA. Including both end residues, the CDR3 is 12 amino acids long. Germline-derived CDR1 and CDR2 are DFQATT and SNEGSKA (reference sequence). The CDR3 sequence: CSARDRLRGAGY.

The rearrangement joins TRBV29-1 to TRBJ2-6; the match to TRBD1 covers 7 bases. J lost 0 bases, V lost 6 bases, and 2 bases had no gene match. The germline gives CDR1 SQVTM, CDR2 ANQGSEA. The CDR3 extends over 14 amino acids. The CDR3 sequence is CSVYRGSGANVLTF. DNA for the CDR3: TGCAGCGTCTACAGGGGCTCTGGGGCCAACGTCCTGACTTTC.

The chain carries TRBV5-4 and TRBJ2-5, with D uncertain. The V end lost 0 bases, the J end lost 1 base, and 7 bases lay between the germline ends. The CDR3 contains 14 residues. The V gene's germline CDR1 is SGHNT and CDR2 YYREEE (reference sequence). In nucleotides, the CDR3 is TGTGCCAGCAGCTTGGATGGCGGCCAAGAGACCCAGTACTTC. Its protein product is CASSLDGGQETQYF.

About this clonotype: This may come from a read error, since a much larger clone is one base off. V is TRBV12-3 or TRBV12-4 and J is TRBJ2-7; D may be TRBD2 (5 bases). This CDR3 is 13 amino acids long. V was clipped by 11 bases and J by 4 bases, with 18 bases between them. The CDR3 region has the DNA TGTGCCGGGGAGAGGGATTTTAGGTACGAGCAGTACTTC. Protein product: CAGERDFRYEQYF.

This clonotype showed up many times. V and J are TRBV6-6 and TRBJ1-1; unclear D gene. The germline V gene has CDR1 MNHNY and CDR2 SVGAGI (reference sequence). V was shortened by 4 bases and J by 2 bases, with 8 bases between the two germline ends. The CDR3 spans 13 residues. The DNA of the CDR3 is TGTGCCAGCAGTTTCCTGACCAACACTGAAGCTTTCTTT. Amino acids: CASSFLTNTEAFF.

The chain is built from TRBV10-3 and TRBJ1-1; 10 bases agree with TRBD1. V lost 9 bases to trimming and J lost 3 bases; unmatched junction nucleotides: 1. Per germline, CDR1 ENHRY and CDR2 SYGVKD. CDR3 size: 12 residues. Written as DNA, the CDR3 is TGTGCCATTGGACAGGGGGACACTGAAGCTTTCTTT. It is translated as CAIGQGDTEAFF.

This clonotype occurred a few times. The chain has TRBV9 and TRBJ1-2; 9 positions agree with TRBD1. The V gene's germline CDR1 is SGDLS and CDR2 YYNGEE. There are 16 residues in the CDR3. J lost 3 bases, V lost 3 bases, and 9 bases had no gene match. This chain's CDR3 is CASSDGTGWKDYGYTF. CDR3 coding DNA: TGTGCCAGCAGCGACGGGACAGGGTGGAAGGACTATGGCTACACCTTC.

This clonotype was observed many times. V gene TRBV7-9 combines with J gene TRBJ2-5; 7 bases fit TRBD1. CDR1 and CDR2 from the germline V gene are SEHNR and FQNEAQ (reference sequence). V dropped 5 bases and J dropped 7; count of bases not matched to a gene: 1. The CDR3 is made up of 11 amino acids. CDR3 in amino acids: CASSPGGTQYF. Written as DNA, the CDR3 is TGTGCCAGCAGCCCAGGGGGGACCCAGTACTTC.

Note on this clonotype: A much larger clone sits a single nucleotide away, making a read error possible. This chain's CDR3 is CASRQESYSIQETQYF. CDR3 coding DNA: TGCGCCAGCAGGCAAGAATCTTACAGCATCCAAGAGACCCAGTACTTC. This chain uses TRBV4-1 with TRBJ2-5; D uncertain. The CDR3 is 16 amino acids. The germline V gene encodes CDR1 MGHRA and CDR2 YSYEKL.

As to this clonotype: This may be a read error: a much more frequent sequence differs by one nucleotide. The chain couples TRBV10-3 to TRBJ2-2, with TRBD1 identical over 9 bases. Trimming removed 10 bases from V and 1 base from J; junction bases left unmatched: 13. The CDR3 spans 17 residues. CDR1 is ENHRY, CDR2 SYGVKD, per germline. In nucleotides, the CDR3 is TGTGCCAGCCGGGACAGGGTGCCAAGTAGGAACACCGGGGAGCTGTTTTTT. Translation gives CASRDRVPSRNTGELFF.

A note on this clonotype: A read error may explain this, as a much larger clone is one base away. V is TRBV3-1 and J is TRBJ2-7; D is unresolved. CDR1 LGHDT and CDR2 YNNKEL come from the germline V gene (reference sequence). This CDR3 spans 13 amino acids. Trimming cost V 2 bases and J 1 base, with 6 bases left between them. CDR3 bases: TGTGCCAGCAGCCAACACGAGTCCTACGAGCAGTACTTC. Residues: CASSQHESYEQYF.